This is a list of T cell receptor beta chains from one sample in a study of cytomegalovirus exposure and HLA in healthy donors. The protocol was immunoSEQ multiplex PCR, while the TCRdb copy is restricted to in-frame clones and leaves out a portion. The repertoire holds 60,000 to 70,000 clones, roughly four fifths seen once, with over 6% in the top ten. Sequenced input: PBMCs. The origin of the receptors is a man in his fifties in good health and CMV-seronegative. Both conserved end residues are part of each CDR3. D genes are given only for firm matches. Some rows mark clone size as missing; the rest say once, few, many or name a class of expanded clone.

D gene	clone size	V gene	J gene	CDR3 DNA	CDR3 protein
TRBD1	.	TRBV30	TRBJ1-2	TGTGCCTGGAGTGTACTGTTCAGGGACAGGGGGTTCTACACCTTC	CAWSVLFRDRGFYTF
.	.	TRBV6-6	TRBJ1-1	TGTGCCAGCAGTTACTTATACACTGAAGCTTTCTTT	CASSYLYTEAFF
.	few	TRBV2	TRBJ2-4	TGTGCCAGCAGGCCGTGGCTAGCGTCCGAAAACATTCAGTACTTC	CASRPWLASENIQYF
TRBD1	.	TRBV28	TRBJ1-1	TGTGCCAGCAGTCCGGGACAGGGTGGCGTCGTAGCTTTCTTT	CASSPGQGGVVAFF
TRBD2	once	TRBV5-4	TRBJ2-3	TGTGCCAGCAGCCGGAAGGGACTAGACACAGATACGCAGTATTTT	CASSRKGLDTDTQYF
.	few	TRBV5-4	TRBJ1-1	TGTGCCAGCAGCTTCATTAGTCAGCCTGCGGCTGAAGCTTTCTTT	CASSFISQPAAEAFF
TRBD1	.	TRBV27	TRBJ1-2	TGTGCCAGCAGTATTATAGACAGGGGGATTTTCTATGGCTACACCTTC	CASSIIDRGIFYGYTF
.	.	TRBV6-1	TRBJ2-7	TGTGCCAGCAGTGAATTGGCAACCTCCTACGAGCAGTACTTC	CASSELATSYEQYF
TRBD1	.	TRBV30	TRBJ1-5	TGTGCCTGGAGTTTGACAGGGGCTCAGCCCCAGCATTTT	CAWSLTGAQPQHF
TRBD1	few	TRBV25-1	TRBJ1-1	TGTGCCAGCAGAACTATGGGACAGGGAATGGCTTTCTTT	CASRTMGQGMAFF
TRBD1	.	TRBV10-1	TRBJ1-1	TGCGCCAGCAGCATACGCCGACAGGGGTATTCTGAAGCTTTCTTT	CASSIRRQGYSEAFF
.	.	TRBV28	TRBJ1-4	TGTGCCAGCAGTTTGGGTAGGCCGGCGGCCAAACTGTTTTTT	CASSLGRPAAKLFF
.	.	TRBV6-6	TRBJ2-3	TGTGCCAGCAGAAACAGGGAGAGAGGAACAGATACGCAGTATTTT	CASRNRERGTDTQYF
TRBD1	.	TRBV6-6	TRBJ1-1	TGTGCCAGCAGTTACTCGATGGGACAGGGTTCTGAAGCTTTCTTT	CASSYSMGQGSEAFF
.	.	TRBV11-2	TRBJ1-1	TGTGCCAGCAGCCCCAGAAATAACACTGAAGCTTTCTTT	CASSPRNNTEAFF
.	.	TRBV15	TRBJ1-4	TGTGCCACCAGCAGAGATCTTACAGGTGTAAATGAAAAACTGTTTTTT	CATSRDLTGVNEKLFF
.	once	TRBV6-1	TRBJ1-1	TGTGCCGTCACTCACCCCCAGAACACTGAAGCTTTCTTT	CAVTHPQNTEAFF
TRBD1	.	TRBV5-6	TRBJ2-7	TGTGCCAGCAGCCTCCTCCGCAGGGGGAACGAGCAGTACTTC	CASSLLRRGNEQYF
.	.	TRBV5-1	TRBJ1-1	TGCGCCAGCTACAGCAGTATGAACACTGAAGCTTTCTTT	CASYSSMNTEAFF
TRBD1	few	TRBV5-1	TRBJ2-7	TGCGCCAGCAGCCCCACGGGACAGGGGGCCCACGAGCAGTACTTC	CASSPTGQGAHEQYF
TRBD2	few	TRBV10-3	TRBJ2-7	TGTGCCATCAGCGAGCATAGCGGGGGGTACTCCTACGAGCAGTACTTC	CAISEHSGGYSYEQYF
.	.	TRBV19	TRBJ1-6	TGTGCCAGTAGGGCGGCCTGGACAGTGGATAATTCACCCCTCCACTTT	CASRAAWTVDNSPLHF
.	.	TRBV2	TRBJ1-1	TGTGCCATCTTTTTGAACACTGAAGCTTTCTTT	CAIFLNTEAFF
.	.	TRBV2	TRBJ1-2	TGTGCCAGCAGTGAACAAACAGGGCACTATGGCTACACCTTC	CASSEQTGHYGYTF
TRBD2	.	TRBV2	TRBJ2-5	TGTGCCAGCAGTGGGGTCGGGACTAGGAGTGAGACCCAGTACTTC	CASSGVGTRSETQYF
.	.	TRBV19	TRBJ1-1	TGTGCCAGTAGTATCAGGGATAGAGCTTTCTTT	CASSIRDRAFF
TRBD2	few	TRBV19	TRBJ2-7	TGTGCCAGTAGTATCGGGGTAGCGGGAGTAGGCGAGCAGTACTTC	CASSIGVAGVGEQYF
.	.	TRBV5-4	TRBJ1-1	TGTGCCAGCAGCTTAGGGGGTATGAACACTGAAGCTTTCTTT	CASSLGGMNTEAFF
.	.	TRBV5-8	TRBJ2-3	TGTGCCAGCAGCTTACAGGGCGGCACAGATACGCAGTATTTT	CASSLQGGTDTQYF
TRBD2	.	TRBV25-1	TRBJ2-5	TGTGCCAGCAGTGTAGAGACTAGCATGGGAGAGACCCAGTACTTC	CASSVETSMGETQYF
TRBD2	medium-sized	TRBV9	TRBJ2-7	TGTGCCAGCAGCACAGCGGGGGGAGCCTACGAGCAGTACTTC	CASSTAGGAYEQYF
.	few	TRBV4-3	TRBJ1-1	TGCGCCAGCAGCCAAGATGGTGCAGCCTCGGGCACTGAAGCTTTCTTT	CASSQDGAASGTEAFF
.	once	TRBV20-1	TRBJ2-5	TGCAGTGCAAACACGCGGGAGACCCAGTACTTC	CSANTRETQYF
.	.	TRBV30	TRBJ2-2	TGTGCCTGGATGGTCCGGAGCTCGAACACCGGGGAGCTGTTTTTT	CAWMVRSSNTGELFF
TRBD2	once	TRBV27	TRBJ2-7	TGTGCCAGCACCTTTAGCGGGGCATCCTACGAGCAGTACTTC	CASTFSGASYEQYF
TRBD1	.	TRBV7-9	TRBJ2-7	TGTGCCAGCAGCTCCCGACAGGGGGCGCGGTACGAGCAGTACTTC	CASSSRQGARYEQYF
TRBD1	.	TRBV5-1	TRBJ2-1	TGCGCCAGCAGCGGAATTACAGGGGGAGTAAGGGGAGGCAATGAGCAGTTCTTC	CASSGITGGVRGGNEQFF
.	once	TRBV21-1	TRBJ2-7	TGTGCCAGCAGCAATGTAGCAGTCTCCTACGAGCAGTACTTC	CASSNVAVSYEQYF
.	.	TRBV5-1	TRBJ1-1	TGCGCCAGCGGGGGAAAATCGGGGGTCACAAACACTGAAGCTTTCTTT	CASGGKSGVTNTEAFF
.	.	TRBV6-5	TRBJ2-2	TGTGCCAGCACCGACACCTACTCAAACACCGGGGAGCTGTTTTTT	CASTDTYSNTGELFF
.	.	TRBV5-1	TRBJ2-1	TGCGCCAGCAGCTTGGAGTACGGGACGGCCAAAGGGGGGCAGTTCTTC	CASSLEYGTAKGGQFF
TRBD1	.	TRBV4-1	TRBJ1-1	TGCGCCAGCAGCCACAAGAGGGGACAGGGAGTCAACACTGAAGCTTTCTTT	CASSHKRGQGVNTEAFF
TRBD1	.	TRBV6-5	TRBJ2-6	TGTGCCACAGGGGGCTCTGGGGCCAACGTCCTGACTTTC	CATGGSGANVLTF
.	.	TRBV2	TRBJ2-1	TGTGCCAGCAGTGAATACTCGCTCTCCTACAATGAGCAGTTCTTC	CASSEYSLSYNEQFF
TRBD1	.	TRBV28	TRBJ1-4	TGTGCCAGCAGTTTATGGGGGACAGGGCCTCGAAATGAAAAACTGTTTTTT	CASSLWGTGPRNEKLFF
TRBD1	.	TRBV5-8	TRBJ1-5	TGTGCCAGCAGCCAACGGGACAGTAGCAATCAGCCCCAGCATTTT	CASSQRDSSNQPQHF
TRBD1	.	TRBV7-9	TRBJ2-1	TGTGCCAGCAGCCCCGGACAGGGGAGGGCCAATGAGCAGTTCTTC	CASSPGQGRANEQFF
TRBD1	few	TRBV5-1	TRBJ1-4	TGCGCCAGCAGCTTGATGGGACAGCGAAATGAAAAACTGTTTTTT	CASSLMGQRNEKLFF
TRBD2	.	TRBV30	TRBJ2-7	TGTGCCTGGACCGGCGGGAGAGGCGAGCAGTACTTC	CAWTGGRGEQYF
TRBD2	.	TRBV9	TRBJ2-3	TGTGCCAGCAGCTTTATAGAGCGGGGGTGGCAGTATTTT	CASSFIERGWQYF
TRBD1	.	TRBV7-9	TRBJ2-7	TGTGCCAGCAGCCACCCGACAGGGTTGGGCGAGCAGTACTTC	CASSHPTGLGEQYF
TRBD2	.	TRBV29-1	TRBJ2-1	TGCAGCGTTGTTTCTAGCGGGTTCTACAATGAGCAGTTCTTC	CSVVSSGFYNEQFF
.	.	TRBV5-4	TRBJ2-7	TGTGCCAGCAGCTTGAGCTTTGAGCAGTACTTC	CASSLSFEQYF
.	.	TRBV5-1	TRBJ2-6	TGCGCCAGCAGTTTCGGGGTCTCTGGGGCCAACGTCCTGACTTTC	CASSFGVSGANVLTF
TRBD1	.	TRBV19	TRBJ2-3	TGTGCCAGTAGGGGGACAGGGGCCCCAGATACGCAGTATTTT	CASRGTGAPDTQYF
.	.	TRBV9	TRBJ2-7	TGTGCCAGCTCCAGCGGGCACCGCTCCTACGAGCAGTACTTC	CASSSGHRSYEQYF
.	.	TRBV21-1	TRBJ2-7	TGTGCCAGCAGCCTACCGAAGGACAGTACCTACTACGAGCAGTACTTC	CASSLPKDSTYYEQYF
TRBD2	.	TRBV11-3	TRBJ2-1	TGTGCCAGCAGCTCCGGGACTAGCGGGAGAGGGGGTGAGCAGTTCTTC	CASSSGTSGRGGEQFF